The entry below gives a single T cell receptor (beta chain) sequence along with its context. The sample belongs to a study of cytomegalovirus exposure and HLA in healthy donors. This CDR3 comprises 14 residues. Germline values: CDR1 MNHEY, CDR2 SVGAGI. V was pared by 6 bases and J by 7 bases, with 13 bases between. A multiplex PCR was run with 60 Vbeta primers and 13 Jbeta primers. Assay used: immunoSEQ multiplex PCR; TCRdb lists only in-frame clones, some missing. This table holds 110,000 to 150,000 clones, around four fifths found once. The chain joins TRBV6-5 to TRBJ1-6, with D perhaps matching TRBD1 (5 bases). Sequencing was carried out using PBMCs. The receptor comes from a woman aged 40 to 55 in good health and CMV-seronegative. CDR3 in DNA: TGTGCCAGCAGGTACGACAGAGTGAATTCACCCCTCCACTTT. The encoded protein is CASRYDRVNSPLHF.